This T cell receptor beta chain derives from a study of cytomegalovirus exposure and HLA in healthy donors. PCR employed 60 Vbeta and 13 Jbeta primers. Repertoires were generated with immunoSEQ multiplex PCR, while TCRdb's copy carries only in-frame clones and drops some. The sample consists of 150,000 to 200,000 clones, under 90% of them appearing once. The length of the CDR3 is 15 residues. Germline trimming cut 7 bases from V and 1 base from J; bases unmatched to any gene: 9. Germline loops: CDR1 SNHLY, CDR2 FYNNEI. Study observations and caveats: Only CMV serostatus was available as immune exposure information. In a later analysis, a genetic analysis reported fewer productive-TCR N-insertions in an Asian-associated ancestry cluster than the cohort average. Researchers left out some V segments, among them TRBV6-2 and TRBV6-3, as indistinguishable. Specificity for CMV antigens was confirmed in vitro for a few of the CMV-associated chains.

Remarks on this clone: Its antigen is currently unknown.

The source of this sequence is a young man in good health and CMV-seronegative. The sample consisted of PBMCs. The chain uses TRBV2 and TRBJ2-5; 7 positions match TRBD2. For the CDR3, the DNA is TGTGCCAGCACCGGGCTAGCGGTATCCCAAGAGACCCAGTACTTC. Translating it yields CASTGLAVSQETQYF.